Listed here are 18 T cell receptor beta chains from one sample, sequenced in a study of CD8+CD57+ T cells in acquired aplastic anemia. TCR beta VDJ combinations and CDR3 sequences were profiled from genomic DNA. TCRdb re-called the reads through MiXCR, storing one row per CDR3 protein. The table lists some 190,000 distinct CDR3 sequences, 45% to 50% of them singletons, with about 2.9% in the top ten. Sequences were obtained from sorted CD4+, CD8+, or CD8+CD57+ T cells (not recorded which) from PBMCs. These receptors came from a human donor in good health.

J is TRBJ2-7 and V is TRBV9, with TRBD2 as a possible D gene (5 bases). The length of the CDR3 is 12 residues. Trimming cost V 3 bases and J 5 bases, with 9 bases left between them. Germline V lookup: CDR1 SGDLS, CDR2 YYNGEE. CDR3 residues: CASSANSDEQYF. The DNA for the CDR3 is TGTGCCAGCAGCGCTAATAGCGACGAGCAGTACTTC.

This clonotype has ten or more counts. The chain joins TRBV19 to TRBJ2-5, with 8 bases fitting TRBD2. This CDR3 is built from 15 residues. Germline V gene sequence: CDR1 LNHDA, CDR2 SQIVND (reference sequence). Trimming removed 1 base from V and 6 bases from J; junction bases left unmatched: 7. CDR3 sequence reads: CASSIVNGREQTQYF. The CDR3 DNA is TGTGCCAGTAGTATAGTAAACGGGAGGGAACAGACCCAGTACTTC.

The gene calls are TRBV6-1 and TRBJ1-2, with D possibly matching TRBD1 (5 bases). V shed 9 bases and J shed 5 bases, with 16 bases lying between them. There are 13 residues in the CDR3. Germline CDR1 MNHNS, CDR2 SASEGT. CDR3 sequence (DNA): TGTGCCAGGCGGCCGGGAGGGGTATATGGCTACACCTTC. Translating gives CARRPGGVYGYTF.

The CDR3 reads CAISDTGLADSPLHF. DNA for the CDR3: TGTGCCATCAGCGATACAGGGTTAGCGGATTCACCCCTCCACTTT. This rearrangement joins TRBV10-3 to TRBJ1-6, with D possibly TRBD1 on 6 matching bases. This CDR3 contains 15 residues. Germline V CDR1 and CDR2: ENHRY, SYGVKD. Trimming took 6 bases from V and 8 from J, leaving 17 bases between them.

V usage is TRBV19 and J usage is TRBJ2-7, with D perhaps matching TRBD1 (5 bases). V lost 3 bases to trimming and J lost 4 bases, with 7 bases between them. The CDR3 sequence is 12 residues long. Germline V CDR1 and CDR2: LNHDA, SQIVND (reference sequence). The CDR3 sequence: CASSIGAYEQYF. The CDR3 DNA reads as TGTGCCAGTAGTATTGGGGCTTACGAGCAGTACTTC.

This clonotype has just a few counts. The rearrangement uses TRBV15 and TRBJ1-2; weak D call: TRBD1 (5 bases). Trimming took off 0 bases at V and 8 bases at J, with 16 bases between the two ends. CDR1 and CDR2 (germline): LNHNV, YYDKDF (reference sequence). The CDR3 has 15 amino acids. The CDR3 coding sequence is TGTGCCACCAGCAGAGACAGGGCCCAGGGTAGAGGCTACACCTTC. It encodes CATSRDRAQGRGYTF.

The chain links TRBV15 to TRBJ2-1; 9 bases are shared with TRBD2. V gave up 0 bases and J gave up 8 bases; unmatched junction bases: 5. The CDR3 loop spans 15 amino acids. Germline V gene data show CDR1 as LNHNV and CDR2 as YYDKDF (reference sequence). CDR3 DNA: TGTGCCACCAGCAGAGAGGCTAGCGGGGTTCATGAGCAGTTCTTC. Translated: CATSREASGVHEQFF.

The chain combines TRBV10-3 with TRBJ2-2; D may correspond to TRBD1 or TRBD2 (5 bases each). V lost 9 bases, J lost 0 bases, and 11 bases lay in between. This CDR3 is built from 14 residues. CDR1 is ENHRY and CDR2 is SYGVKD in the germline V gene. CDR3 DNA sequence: TGTGCCATTTTCCGGGACGCGAACACCGGGGAGCTGTTTTTT. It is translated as CAIFRDANTGELFF.

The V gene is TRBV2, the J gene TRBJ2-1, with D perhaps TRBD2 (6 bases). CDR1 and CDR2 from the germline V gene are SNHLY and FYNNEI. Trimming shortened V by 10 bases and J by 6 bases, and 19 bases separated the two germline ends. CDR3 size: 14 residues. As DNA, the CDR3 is TGTGCCACTACTAGCAGTGAATATACCAATGAGCAGTTCTTC. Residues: CATTSSEYTNEQFF.

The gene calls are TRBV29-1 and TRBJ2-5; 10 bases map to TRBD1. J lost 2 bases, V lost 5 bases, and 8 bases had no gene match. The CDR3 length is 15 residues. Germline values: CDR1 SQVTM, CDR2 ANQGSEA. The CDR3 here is CSVRGQGYQQETQYF. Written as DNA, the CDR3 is TGCAGCGTTAGGGGACAGGGGTACCAACAAGAGACCCAGTACTTC.

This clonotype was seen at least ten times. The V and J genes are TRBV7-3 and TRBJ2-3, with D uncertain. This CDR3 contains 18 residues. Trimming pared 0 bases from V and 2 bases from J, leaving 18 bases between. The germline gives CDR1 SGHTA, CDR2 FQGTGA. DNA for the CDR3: TGTGCCAGCAGCTTAACCCCTCGTGTAGTAAGAGACACAGATACGCAGTATTTT. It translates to CASSLTPRVVRDTDTQYF.

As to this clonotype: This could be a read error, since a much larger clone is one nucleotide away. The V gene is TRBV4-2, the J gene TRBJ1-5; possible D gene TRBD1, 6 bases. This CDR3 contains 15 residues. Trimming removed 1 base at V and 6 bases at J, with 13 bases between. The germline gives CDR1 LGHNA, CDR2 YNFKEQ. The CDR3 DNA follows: TGTGCCAGCAGCCAAGGACAGGTGAGTTTTCAGCCCCAGCATTTT. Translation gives CASSQGQVSFQPQHF.

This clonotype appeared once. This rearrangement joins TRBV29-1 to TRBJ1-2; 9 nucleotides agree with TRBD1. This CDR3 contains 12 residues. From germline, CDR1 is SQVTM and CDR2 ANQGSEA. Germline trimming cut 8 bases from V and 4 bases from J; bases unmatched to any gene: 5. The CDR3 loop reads CSLQGQGYGYTF. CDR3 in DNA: TGCAGCTTGCAGGGACAGGGCTATGGCTACACCTTC.

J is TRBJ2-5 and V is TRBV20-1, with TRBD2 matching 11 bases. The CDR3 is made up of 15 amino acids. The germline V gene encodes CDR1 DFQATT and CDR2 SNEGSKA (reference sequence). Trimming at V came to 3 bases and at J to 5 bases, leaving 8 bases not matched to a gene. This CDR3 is CSASPGTSGGETQYF. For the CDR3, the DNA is TGCAGTGCTAGTCCGGGGACTAGCGGAGGGGAGACCCAGTACTTC.

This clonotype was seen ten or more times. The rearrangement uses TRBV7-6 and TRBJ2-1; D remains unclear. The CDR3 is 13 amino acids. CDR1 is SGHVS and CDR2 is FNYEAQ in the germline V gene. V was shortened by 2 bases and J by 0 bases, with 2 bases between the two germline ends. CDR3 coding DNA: TGTGCCAGCAGCTTAAGCTCCTACAATGAGCAGTTCTTC. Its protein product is CASSLSSYNEQFF.

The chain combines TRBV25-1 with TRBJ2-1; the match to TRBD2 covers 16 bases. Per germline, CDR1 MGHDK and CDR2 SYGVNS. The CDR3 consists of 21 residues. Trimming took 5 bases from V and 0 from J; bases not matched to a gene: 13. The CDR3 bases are TGTGCCAGCAGTACCCACCCAGGGACTAGCGGGAGGGCCGGCTCCTACAATGAGCAGTTCTTC. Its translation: CASSTHPGTSGRAGSYNEQFF. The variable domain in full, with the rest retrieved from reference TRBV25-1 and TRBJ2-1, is EADIYQTPRYLVIGTGKKITLECSQTMGHDKMYWYQQDPGMELHLIHYSYGVNSTEKGDLSSESTVSRIRTEHFPLTLESARPSHTSQYLCASSTHPGTSGRAGSYNEQFFGPGTRLTVL.

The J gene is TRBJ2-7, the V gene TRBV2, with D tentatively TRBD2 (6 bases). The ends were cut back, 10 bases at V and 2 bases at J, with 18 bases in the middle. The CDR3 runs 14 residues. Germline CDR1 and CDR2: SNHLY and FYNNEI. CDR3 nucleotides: TGTGCCACCCGAAGAGGGACTCACGCCTACGAGCAGTACTTC. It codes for CATRRGTHAYEQYF.

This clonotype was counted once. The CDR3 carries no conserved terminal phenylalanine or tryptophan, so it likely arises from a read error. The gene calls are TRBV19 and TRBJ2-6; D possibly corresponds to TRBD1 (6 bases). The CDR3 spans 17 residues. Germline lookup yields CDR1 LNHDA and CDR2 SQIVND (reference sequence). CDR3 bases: TGTGCCAGTAGTATTCCGGGACACTACTCTCGGGCCAACGTCCTGACTTCC. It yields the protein CASSIPGHYSRANVLTS.